Listed here are 28 T cell receptor beta chains from one sample, sequenced in a study of shared clonotypes between healthy human individuals. Clones were read by immunoSEQ multiplex PCR, and TCRdb kept only the in-frame ones, dropping some. The sample holds millions of clones; around 95% are singletons and the top ten take approximately 0.13%. Sequences were obtained from naive CD4+ T cells sorted from blood. Subset meaning: CD45RA+ positively selected. All receptors derive from a man aged 18 to 29 in good health.

There are a few counts of this clone. The sample contains more than one DNA sequence encoding this CDR3. The rearrangement uses TRBV11-2 and TRBJ2-3, with D maybe TRBD2 (7 bases). The CDR3 runs to 15 residues. The germline V gene encodes CDR1 SGHAT and CDR2 FQNNGV. V lost 6 bases, J lost 1 base, and 14 bases lay in between. The CDR3 here is CASSLTGGGTDTQYF. In nucleotides, the CDR3 is TGTGCCAGCAGTCTAACGGGGGGCGGCACAGATACGCAGTATTTT. The full variable domain, in which reference TRBV11-2 and TRBJ2-3 provide the parts outside the CDR3, is EAGVAQSPRYKIIEKRQSVAFWCNPISGHATLYWYQQILGQGPKLLIQFQNNGVVDDSQLPKDRFSAERLKGVDSTLKIQPAKLEDSAVYLCASSLTGGGTDTQYFGPGTRLTVL.

The V gene is TRBV5-1, the J gene TRBJ2-1; 10 positions match TRBD2. CDR3 length: 15 residues. Trimming took 4 bases from V and 3 from J; bases not matched to a gene: 4. Germline lookup yields CDR1 SGHRS and CDR2 YFSETQ. The CDR3 region is CASSPGTSVYNEQFF. The CDR3, as DNA: TGCGCCAGCAGCCCCGGGACTAGCGTCTACAATGAGCAGTTCTTC.

The V gene is TRBV5-4, the J gene TRBJ2-1; perhaps TRBD2 as D (5 bases). V was cut by 3 bases and J by 6 bases, with 13 bases left in between. CDR3 length: 14 residues. Germline CDR1 is SGHNT and CDR2 is YYREEE (reference sequence). Here the CDR3 reads CASSSNTRVNEQFF. DNA of the CDR3: TGTGCCAGCAGCTCAAACACTAGGGTCAATGAGCAGTTCTTC. Full variable domain (remainder filled in from reference TRBV5-4 and TRBJ2-1): ETGVTQSPTHLIKTRGQQVTLRCSSQSGHNTVSWYQQALGQGPQFIFQYYREEENGRGNFPPRFSGLQFPNYSSELNVNALELDDSALYLCASSSNTRVNEQFFGPGTRLTVL.

Comment on this clone: The sample has other DNA sequences that encode this CDR3 too. The chain combines TRBV6-1 with TRBJ1-2; 7 positions agree with TRBD1. The CDR3 runs to 15 residues. The germline V gene encodes CDR1 MNHNS and CDR2 SASEGT. The V and J ends lost 0 bases and 0 bases, in that order; junction bases with no gene match: 1. The CDR3 DNA is TGTGCCAGCAGTGAAGCGCAGGGGGCTAACTATGGCTACACCTTC. It is translated as CASSEAQGANYGYTF.

The chain employs TRBV5-1 and TRBJ1-4; D not certain. The CDR3 runs to 14 residues. CDR1 SGHRS and CDR2 YFSETQ come from the germline V gene. The V end lost 6 bases, the J end lost 3 bases, and 12 bases lay between the germline ends. CDR3 residues: CASKVTSANEKLFF. The DNA of the CDR3 is TGCGCCAGCAAAGTTACATCGGCTAATGAAAAACTGTTTTTT.

The chain couples TRBV4-1 to TRBJ1-1; D is uncertain. Germline V gives CDR1 MGHRA, CDR2 YSYEKL. The CDR3 extends over 14 amino acids. V dropped 1 base and J dropped 2 bases, with 8 bases sitting between them. The CDR3 loop reads CASSQGAGNTEAFF. CDR3 coding DNA: TGCGCCAGCAGCCAAGGGGCGGGAAACACTGAAGCTTTCTTT.

The count of this clone is one. V is TRBV7-3 and J is TRBJ2-3; 8 bases agree with TRBD2. The CDR3 is 15 amino acids. CDR1 SGHTA and CDR2 FQGTGA come from the germline V gene. The V segment lost 6 bases and the J segment 3 bases; nucleotides outside the gene matches: 8. The CDR3 sequence is CASSLRLAGTDTQYF. CDR3 sequence (DNA): TGTGCCAGCAGTCTCCGGCTAGCGGGTACAGATACGCAGTATTTT. Complete variable domain (other parts from reference TRBV7-3 and TRBJ2-3): GAGVSQTPSNKVTEKGKYVELRCDPISGHTALYWYRQSLGQGPEFLIYFQGTGAADDSGLPNDRFFAVRPEGSVSTLKIQRTERGDSAVYLCASSLRLAGTDTQYFGPGTRLTVL.

This sequence joins TRBV25-1 and TRBJ2-1; D perhaps matches TRBD2 (7 bases). Deletions cut 4 bases from V and 8 bases from J, with 15 bases between. The CDR3 has 14 residues. In germline, CDR1 is MGHDK, CDR2 SYGVNS. The CDR3: CASSGPPGGYEQFF. In nucleotides, the CDR3 is TGTGCCAGCAGTGGTCCCCCGGGGGGCTATGAGCAGTTCTTC.

This clone was recorded once. The CDR3 DNA sequence: TGCGCCAGCAGCCAACAGGAGGGTCTGCGTTACAATGAGCAGTTCTTC. Translating it yields CASSQQEGLRYNEQFF. The rearrangement uses TRBV4-3 and TRBJ2-1; possible D gene TRBD2, 6 bases. The V gene's germline CDR1 is LGHNA and CDR2 YSLEER. The CDR3 is made up of 16 amino acids. The V end lost 2 bases, the J end lost 4 bases, and 15 bases lay between the germline ends.

This chain links TRBV6-6 with TRBJ2-7; TRBD1 matches 11 bases. This CDR3 region has 15 residues. V lost 6 bases and J lost 2; bases outside the gene matches: 6. CDR1 is MNHNY, CDR2 SVGAGI, per germline (reference sequence). The CDR3 region is CASSLGDRGAYEQYF. In DNA, the CDR3 is TGTGCCAGCAGCCTAGGGGACAGGGGGGCCTACGAGCAGTACTTC.

A remark on this clone: At one boundary the junction diverges from the germline segment, which might be a read error. The CDR3, as DNA: TGCGCATCAGGGGCAGCGGGAAGCTCCTACGAGCAGTACTTC. It translates to CASGAAGSSYEQYF. The chain joins TRBV10-3 to TRBJ2-7, with a tentative D call TRBD2 (7 bases). The CDR3 consists of 14 residues. CDR1 is ENHRY, CDR2 SYGVKD, per germline.

This chain connects TRBV28 to TRBJ1-1; 7 nucleotides match TRBD1. V was pared by 5 bases and J by 4 bases, with 10 bases of the junction left unmatched. The germline gives CDR1 MDHEN, CDR2 SYDVKM. There are 15 residues in the CDR3. CDR3 in DNA: TGTGCCAGCAGTACACCGGACAGGATATCCACTGAAGCTTTCTTT. Residues: CASSTPDRISTEAFF.

V is TRBV4-1 and J is TRBJ2-3; TRBD1 matches 8 bases. Germline V CDR1 and CDR2: MGHRA, YSYEKL. CDR3 length: 16 amino acids. The V and J ends lost 1 base and 2 bases, in that order; junction bases with no gene match: 5. The CDR3 protein is CASSQVVTGATDTQYF. The CDR3 nucleotides are TGCGCCAGCAGCCAAGTAGTGACAGGGGCCACAGATACGCAGTATTTT.

The V and J genes are TRBV5-4 and TRBJ2-3, with 9 bases fitting TRBD1. The J segment lost 3 bases and the V segment lost 4 bases, leaving 0 bases of the junction unmatched. The CDR3 has 13 residues. The germline V gene encodes CDR1 SGHNT and CDR2 YYREEE (reference sequence). The CDR3 sequence is CASSGTGTDTQYF. The CDR3 DNA reads as TGTGCCAGCAGCGGGACAGGGACAGATACGCAGTATTTT.

V usage is TRBV18 and J usage is TRBJ2-7, with 8 bases lining up with TRBD2. Germline CDR1 reads KGHSH; CDR2 reads LQKENI. This CDR3 is built from 14 residues. Unmatched junction bases numbered 8, after V lost 6 bases and J lost 4 bases. The CDR3 spells CASSAGTRTYEQYF. The DNA for the CDR3 is TGTGCCAGCTCCGCCGGGACTAGAACGTACGAGCAGTACTTC.

This rearrangement joins TRBV7-9 to TRBJ2-7; 7 bases match TRBD1. The V and J ends lost 1 base and 4 bases, in that order; junction bases with no gene match: 4. Germline V CDR1 and CDR2: SEHNR, FQNEAQ (reference sequence). The length of the CDR3 is 14 residues. CDR3 nucleotide sequence: TGTGCCAGCAGCTTAGGGGGACAGAATTACGAGCAGTACTTC. Its translation: CASSLGGQNYEQYF.

The V call is TRBV27, the J call TRBJ1-1; D gene unclear. This CDR3 comprises 14 residues. CDR1 is MNHEY, CDR2 SMNVEV, per germline (reference sequence). V dropped 5 bases and J dropped 5 bases, with 15 bases sitting between them. The CDR3 sequence: CASSPFAEGTEAFF. DNA for the CDR3: TGTGCCAGCAGTCCCTTTGCGGAAGGGACTGAAGCTTTCTTT.

The CDR3 protein is CASSLQWASGYEQYF. CDR3 bases: TGTGCCAGCAGCTTACAGTGGGCTTCAGGATACGAGCAGTACTTC. This chain uses TRBV11-2 with TRBJ2-7; unclear D gene. Germline CDR1 SGHAT, CDR2 FQNNGV. Trimming took off 2 bases at V and 4 bases at J, with 15 bases between the two ends. This CDR3 comprises 15 residues. The full variable domain, rest sourced from reference TRBV11-2 and TRBJ2-7, is EAGVAQSPRYKIIEKRQSVAFWCNPISGHATLYWYQQILGQGPKLLIQFQNNGVVDDSQLPKDRFSAERLKGVDSTLKIQPAKLEDSAVYLCASSLQWASGYEQYFGPGTRLTVT.

This rearrangement joins TRBV29-1 to TRBJ1-5; 9 nucleotides agree with TRBD1. J gave up 7 bases and V 7 bases, and 8 bases lay outside the gene matches. Germline lookup yields CDR1 SQVTM and CDR2 ANQGSEA. The CDR3 covers 13 residues. The CDR3: CSATGGADQPQHF. CDR3 nucleotides: TGCAGCGCAACAGGGGGCGCGGACCAGCCCCAGCATTTT.

This clone was detected only a few times. This chain links TRBV6-1 with TRBJ2-5; a possible D gene is TRBD1 (6 bases). Germline loops: CDR1 MNHNS, CDR2 SASEGT. Trimming removed 6 bases from V and 0 bases from J, with 11 bases in between. The CDR3 runs to 14 residues. The CDR3 coding sequence is TGTGCCAGCAGGGCCAGACAGGACCAAGAGACCCAGTACTTC. Its protein product is CASRARQDQETQYF.

This chain links TRBV28 with TRBJ1-2, with 7 positions matching TRBD1. Germline CDR1 reads MDHEN; CDR2 reads SYDVKM. The J segment lost 3 bases and the V segment lost 5 bases, leaving 3 bases of the junction unmatched. The CDR3 contains 13 residues. In nucleotides, the CDR3 is TGTGCCAGCAGTCAAGGGGGCGACTATGGCTACACCTTC. Translated, it gives CASSQGGDYGYTF.

This chain uses TRBV4-1 with TRBJ2-2; D may be TRBD1 (6 bases). This CDR3 has 19 residues. V lost 4 bases and J lost 5, with 26 bases in between. The V gene's germline CDR1 is MGHRA and CDR2 YSYEKL. For the CDR3, the DNA is TGCGCCAGCAGCCCGCCCTTGATGACAGGCCGTGGATGGACCGGGGAGCTGTTTTTT. This codes for CASSPPLMTGRGWTGELFF.

This rearrangement joins TRBV7-2 to TRBJ2-7, with 9 bases lining up with TRBD1. Germline CDR1 and CDR2: SGHTA and FQGNSA. This CDR3 contains 15 residues. The junction had 3 bases not matched to a gene; V was cut back by 1 base and J by 2 bases. The CDR3 region is CASSLVRTGAYEQYF. CDR3 bases: TGTGCCAGCAGCTTAGTAAGGACAGGGGCCTACGAGCAGTACTTC. Complete variable domain (other parts from reference TRBV7-2 and TRBJ2-7): GAGVSQSPSNKVTEKGKDVELRCDPISGHTALYWYRQSLGQGLEFLIYFQGNSAPDKSGLPSDRFSAERTGGSVSTLTIQRTQQEDSAVYLCASSLVRTGAYEQYFGPGTRLTVT.

The chain carries TRBV28 and TRBJ2-3, with 9 bases that match TRBD2. The germline V gene encodes CDR1 MDHEN and CDR2 SYDVKM. Germline trimming cut 8 bases from V and 6 bases from J; bases unmatched to any gene: 9. CDR3 length: 14 amino acids. This chain's CDR3 is CASESGGRGDTQYF. DNA of the CDR3: TGTGCCAGCGAAAGCGGGGGGCGGGGTGATACGCAGTATTTT.

The chain joins TRBV5-1 to TRBJ1-1; D possibly corresponds to TRBD1 (5 bases). Trimming shortened V by 1 base and J by 1 base, and 11 bases separated the two germline ends. This CDR3 has 15 amino acids. Per germline, CDR1 SGHRS and CDR2 YFSETQ. The CDR3 region has the DNA TGCGCCAGCAGCTTGAGTGTGGGGGGGAACACTGAAGCTTTCTTT. Translating it yields CASSLSVGGNTEAFF.

This chain joins TRBV4-3 and TRBJ1-1, with 7 bases identical to TRBD1. J was trimmed by 2 bases and V by 1 base; bases with no gene match: 4. Germline CDR1 LGHNA, CDR2 YSLEER. The CDR3 covers 15 residues. The DNA for the CDR3 is TGCGCCAGCAGCCAAGGGACAGGTTATAACACTGAAGCTTTCTTT. The encoded protein is CASSQGTGYNTEAFF.

The genes are TRBV7-2 and TRBJ2-3; 7 nucleotides match TRBD1. Unmatched junction bases numbered 5, after V lost 5 bases and J lost 0 bases. The CDR3 consists of 15 residues. Looked up from germline, CDR1 is SGHTA and CDR2 is FQGNSA. The CDR3 bases are TGTGCCAGCAGCCCCGACAGGGCGAGCACAGATACGCAGTATTTT. Its protein product is CASSPDRASTDTQYF.

The DNA for the CDR3 is TGTGCCAGCAGCTTAAAGGTCCAAGAGACCCAGTACTTC. Its protein is CASSLKVQETQYF. The chain couples TRBV7-3 to TRBJ2-5; the D is unclear. V shed 1 base and J shed 1 base, with 4 bases lying between them. The CDR3 consists of 13 residues. Per germline, CDR1 SGHTA and CDR2 FQGTGA.